This passage covers 13 T cell receptor beta chains from one sample sequenced in a study of preoperative IRX-2 immunotherapy in early breast cancer. Treatment noted: preoperative locoregional IRX-2 cytokine immunotherapy. Clones were sequenced by immunoSEQ multiplex PCR, and TCRdb holds only the in-frame ones, with some missing. The sample consists of 20,000 to 30,000 clones, 75% to 90% of them appearing once. The starting material was tumor tissue, obtained after IRX-2 immunotherapy. These receptors all come from a human donor with breast cancer.

V and J are TRBV18 and TRBJ2-1, with 7 positions matching TRBD2. V lost 5 bases and J lost 5; bases outside the gene matches: 6. This CDR3 is built from 14 residues. Germline V gene sequence: CDR1 KGHSH, CDR2 LQKENI. This CDR3 is CASSGSGADNEQFF. DNA of the CDR3: TGTGCCAGCTCAGGCAGCGGGGCCGACAATGAGCAGTTCTTC.

This chain uses TRBV6-4 with TRBJ1-2, with 7 bases identical to TRBD1. This CDR3 is built from 13 residues. The junction had 8 bases not matched to a gene; V was cut back by 6 bases and J by 7 bases. Germline-derived CDR1 and CDR2 are MRHNA and SNTAGT. The CDR3 bases are TGTGCCAGCAGCGCAACAGGGGCGGCTGGCTACACCTTC. Protein: CASSATGAAGYTF.

The chain joins TRBV10-3 to TRBJ1-1; D is ambiguous. The CDR3 length is 11 residues. CDR1 and CDR2 from the germline V gene are ENHRY and SYGVKD. The V and J ends lost 8 bases and 3 bases respectively, with 7 bases between them. The DNA for the CDR3 is TGTGCCATCCTCGTGGACACTGAAGCTTTCTTT. Translated: CAILVDTEAFF.

The chain recombines TRBV28 with TRBJ1-1; TRBD1 matches at 12 bases. V was pared by 5 bases and J by 2 bases, with 15 bases of the junction left unmatched. The CDR3 has 19 amino acids. Germline CDR1 and CDR2: MDHEN and SYDVKM. This CDR3 is CASSPEFPGQGAINTEAFF. The CDR3 DNA sequence: TGTGCCAGCAGTCCGGAATTCCCGGGACAGGGGGCTATCAACACTGAAGCTTTCTTT.

This sequence joins TRBV19 and TRBJ2-7, with D possibly being TRBD1 or TRBD2 (5 bases each). The CDR3 runs 12 residues. The germline V gene encodes CDR1 LNHDA and CDR2 SQIVND (reference sequence). The V end was cut by 8 bases, the J end by 3 bases, with 11 bases between. For the CDR3, the DNA is TGTGCCAGTTCGGGGCCAAGCTACGAGCAGTACTTC. Protein sequence: CASSGPSYEQYF.

The chain couples TRBV5-5 to TRBJ2-7; D may be TRBD1 (5 bases). From germline, CDR1 is SGHKS and CDR2 YYEKEE (reference sequence). The CDR3 has 13 residues. Trimming left V 6 bases short and J 6 bases short, with 16 bases between. CDR3 protein: CASNSLGVLEQYF. The CDR3 nucleotides read TGTGCCAGCAATAGCTTAGGGGTCCTCGAGCAGTACTTC.

The genes are TRBV7-2 and TRBJ1-1, with D uncertain. CDR1 is SGHTA and CDR2 is FQGNSA in the germline V gene. Deletions cut 4 bases from V and 7 bases from J, with 13 bases between. This CDR3 is 13 amino acids long. The CDR3 region has the DNA TGTGCCAGCAGCTCCCGGGCAGAGAGTGAAGCTTTCTTT. This gives the protein CASSSRAESEAFF. The complete variable domain, with remaining parts taken from reference TRBV7-2 and TRBJ1-1, reads GAGVSQSPSNKVTEKGKDVELRCDPISGHTALYWYRQSLGQGLEFLIYFQGNSAPDKSGLPSDRFSAERTGGSVSTLTIQRTQQEDSAVYLCASSSRAESEAFFGQGTRLTVV.

The chain recombines TRBV27 with TRBJ1-1; D unresolved. V lost 1 base and J 1 base, leaving 7 bases between the germline ends. The CDR3 length is 14 residues. The germline V gene has CDR1 MNHEY and CDR2 SMNVEV (reference sequence). DNA for the CDR3: TGTGCCAGCAGTTTATACACGGGGAACACTGAAGCTTTCTTT. Its protein is CASSLYTGNTEAFF.

V is TRBV5-1 and J is TRBJ1-6; possibly TRBD1 for D (6 bases). The V end lost 5 bases, the J end lost 5 bases, and 11 bases lay between the germline ends. This CDR3 has 14 residues. CDR1 is SGHRS, CDR2 YFSETQ, per germline. CDR3 sequence reads: CASSSGGNNSPLHF. Written as DNA, the CDR3 is TGCGCCAGCAGTTCCGGGGGCAATAATTCACCCCTCCACTTT.

The J gene is TRBJ2-7, the V gene TRBV7-2; tentatively, D is TRBD2 (6 bases). The ends were cut back, 3 bases at V and 5 bases at J, with 17 bases in the middle. The CDR3 is 15 residues long. CDR1 and CDR2 (germline): SGHTA, FQGNSA. The DNA of the CDR3 is TGTGCCAGCAGCTTCGGCGGGACGACAGTACACGAGCAGTACTTC. This codes for CASSFGGTTVHEQYF.

This rearrangement joins TRBV5-4 to TRBJ2-5, with D perhaps matching TRBD2 (5 bases). The CDR3 is 14 amino acids. Trimming left V 2 bases short and J 5 bases short, with 13 bases between. Per germline, CDR1 SGHNT and CDR2 YYREEE (reference sequence). The CDR3, as DNA: TGTGCCAGCAGCTTTTCGAGGGCCCGTGAGACCCAGTACTTC. This encodes CASSFSRARETQYF.

V gene TRBV6-5 combines with J gene TRBJ2-2, with no clear D. The length of the CDR3 is 15 residues. Germline CDR1 MNHEY, CDR2 SVGAGI. The V end was cut by 6 bases, the J end by 2 bases, with 13 bases between. The chain's CDR3 is CASSTLTRNTGELFF. The CDR3 DNA is TGTGCCAGCAGCACTCTTACAAGAAACACCGGGGAGCTGTTTTTT.

The chain uses TRBV19 and TRBJ1-5; 8 nucleotides agree with TRBD1. V was pared by 10 bases and J by 2 bases, with 4 bases of the junction left unmatched. This CDR3 has 13 amino acids. The germline CDR1 and CDR2 sequences are LNHDA and SQIVND (reference sequence). The CDR3 region has the DNA TGTGCCACCGACAGGGGTGGCAATCAGCCCCAGCATTTT. Translating it yields CATDRGGNQPQHF.